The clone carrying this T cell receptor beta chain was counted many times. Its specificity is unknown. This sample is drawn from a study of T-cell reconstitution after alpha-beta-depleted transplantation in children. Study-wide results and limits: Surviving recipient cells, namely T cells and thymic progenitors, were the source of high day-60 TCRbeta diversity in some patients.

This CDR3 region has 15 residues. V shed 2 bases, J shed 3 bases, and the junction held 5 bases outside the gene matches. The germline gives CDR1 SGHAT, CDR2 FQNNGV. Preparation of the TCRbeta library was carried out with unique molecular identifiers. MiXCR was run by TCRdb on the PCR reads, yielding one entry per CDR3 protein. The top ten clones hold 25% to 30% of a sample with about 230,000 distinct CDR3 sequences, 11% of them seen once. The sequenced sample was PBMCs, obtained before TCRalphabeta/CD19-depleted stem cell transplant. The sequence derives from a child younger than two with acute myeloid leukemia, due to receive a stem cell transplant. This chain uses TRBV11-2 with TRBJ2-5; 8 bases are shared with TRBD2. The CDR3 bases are TGTGCCAGCAGCTTATCCCGGACTAGCAAAGAGACCCAGTACTTC. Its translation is CASSLSRTSKETQYF.